Below, 18 T cell receptor beta chains from the same sample are listed, as sequenced in a study of T cells expressing NK-cell markers. TCRdb re-called the 5' RACE reads and catalogs CDR3 proteins one per entry, DNA excluded. The repertoire table contains roughly 180,000 distinct CDR3 sequences. Source material: blood T cells: a sorted CD56 or NKG2C T cell subset, CD4+ or CD8+ T cells, or bulk PBMC T cells (not recorded which). Receptors were obtained from a man aged 18 to 69 in good health.

The chain links TRBV6-5 to TRBJ2-7; TCRdb picks TRBD1, but there is no DNA to check that call. The CDR3 covers 12 residues. Germline V gene sequence: CDR1 MNHEY, CDR2 SVGAGI. This CDR3 is CIRDRRTYEQYF.

This chain uses TRBV23-1 with TRBJ2-7; TCRdb selects TRBD1, and the lack of DNA leaves this call unchecked. TRBV23-1 carries the ORF label, with uncertain function. This CDR3 region has 19 residues. The CDR3 protein is CASSQSALGYRDNQHEQYF.

The V gene is TRBV30, the J gene TRBJ2-3. Germline V gene lookup returns CDR1 GTSNPN and CDR2 SVGIG (reference sequence). The CDR3 is 13 amino acids. This CDR3 reads CAWSHGSTDTQYF.

This CDR3 reads CASSLGGSPLYEQYF. The chain recombines TRBV28 with TRBJ2-7; the D call from TCRdb, TRBD2, cannot be confirmed without DNA. Per the germline V gene, CDR1 is MDHEN and CDR2 is SYDVKM. There are 15 residues in the CDR3. Variable domain in full (rest from reference TRBV28 and TRBJ2-7): DVKVTQSSRYLVKRTGEKVFLECVQDMDHENMFWYRQDPGLGLRLIYFSYDVKMKEKGDIPEGYSVSREKKERFSLILESASTNQTSMYLCASSLGGSPLYEQYFGPGTRLTVT.

This chain uses TRBV7-9 with TRBJ1-2; as DNA is missing, the TRBD1 call by TCRdb cannot be tested. The CDR3 runs to 16 residues. Per germline, CDR1 SEHNR and CDR2 FQNEAQ (reference sequence). The CDR3: CASSPPTSKDRDGYTF.

The rearrangement uses TRBV13 and TRBJ2-3; the D call from TCRdb, TRBD1, cannot be confirmed without DNA. Per germline, CDR1 PRHDT and CDR2 FYEKMQ (reference sequence). CDR3 length: 14 residues. The CDR3 sequence: CASSAPGTTKTQYF. The variable domain in full, with the rest retrieved from reference TRBV13 and TRBJ2-3, is AAGVIQSPRHLIKEKRETATLKCYPIPRHDTVYWYQQGPGQDPQFLISFYEKMQSDKGSIPDRFSAQQFSDYHSELNMSSLELGDSALYFCASSAPGTTKTQYFGPGTRLTVL.

The J gene is TRBJ2-6, the V gene TRBV28. Per the germline V gene, CDR1 is MDHEN and CDR2 is SYDVKM. The CDR3 totals 13 residues. The CDR3 loop reads CASESSGANVLTF. Full variable domain (outside the CDR3, taken from reference TRBV28 and TRBJ2-6): DVKVTQSSRYLVKRTGEKVFLECVQDMDHENMFWYRQDPGLGLRLIYFSYDVKMKEKGDIPEGYSVSREKKERFSLILESASTNQTSMYLCASESSGANVLTFGAGSRLTVL.

The V and J genes are TRBV2 and TRBJ2-3; TCRdb calls TRBD2, which cannot be checked without DNA. The CDR3 length is 18 residues. CDR1 SNHLY and CDR2 FYNNEI come from the germline V gene. CDR3 in amino acids: CASSETDLAGLHTDTQYF.

The V gene is TRBV27, the J gene TRBJ1-5; TCRdb gives TRBD1 as the D gene, but with no DNA this cannot be confirmed. This CDR3 has 15 residues. Germline CDR1 is MNHEY and CDR2 is SMNVEV (reference sequence). This CDR3 is CASSNIGQGNQPQHF.

CDR3 protein: CASSLDSPKSYEQYF. The chain recombines TRBV28 with TRBJ2-7; the D call of TRBD1 rests on TCRdb alone, since no DNA is present to check it. The CDR3 loop spans 15 amino acids. The V gene's germline CDR1 is MDHEN and CDR2 SYDVKM.

The chain recombines TRBV9 with TRBJ2-7; TCRdb's D call of TRBD2 is untestable without DNA. The CDR3 sequence is 15 residues long. Per germline, CDR1 SGDLS and CDR2 YYNGEE. The CDR3 is CASSQTSGDYDEQYF.

V usage is TRBV27 and J usage is TRBJ2-2; TCRdb reports TRBD1, a call that lacks DNA to check it against. The CDR3 extends over 16 amino acids. Germline loops: CDR1 MNHEY, CDR2 SMNVEV (reference sequence). CDR3: CATGTEWDSHTGELFF.

The V and J genes are TRBV6-5 and TRBJ1-3; TCRdb names TRBD1, which stays unverified in the absence of DNA. The germline gives CDR1 MNHEY, CDR2 SVGAGI. The CDR3 runs to 17 residues. The CDR3 spells CASSTGGGAISGNTIYF.

The chain is built from TRBV14 and TRBJ2-3; TCRdb lists TRBD1, though no DNA is available to test this call. The CDR3 runs 14 residues. From germline, CDR1 is SGHDN and CDR2 FVKESK. The CDR3 reads CASSQLEGAVTQYF. Full variable domain (rest looked up from reference TRBV14 and TRBJ2-3): EAGVTQFPSHSVIEKGQTVTLRCDPISGHDNLYWYRRVMGKEIKFLLHFVKESKQDESGMPNNRFLAERTGGTYSTLKVQPAELEDSGVYFCASSQLEGAVTQYFGPGTRLTVL.

The rearrangement links TRBV5-4 to TRBJ1-1; TCRdb designates TRBD1, a call that cannot be tested without DNA. Germline loops: CDR1 SGHNT, CDR2 YYREEE (reference sequence). The CDR3 runs to 14 residues. This CDR3 is CASSLAAGTPWAFF. Full variable domain (missing parts from reference TRBV5-4 and TRBJ1-1): ETGVTQSPTHLIKTRGQQVTLRCSSQSGHNTVSWYQQALGQGPQFIFQYYREEENGRGNFPPRFSGLQFPNYSSELNVNALELDDSALYLCASSLAAGTPWAFFGQGTRLTVV.

The chain is built from TRBV6-1 and TRBJ2-7; TCRdb's D call, TRBD1, is unchecked because there is no DNA. The CDR3 is 14 residues long. CDR1 MNHNS and CDR2 SASEGT come from the germline V gene. The CDR3 sequence: CASSAAGGGYEQYF.

J is TRBJ2-2 and V is TRBV15. The CDR3 spans 12 residues. Per the germline V gene, CDR1 is LNHNV and CDR2 is YYDKDF (reference sequence). The CDR3 is CATSSITGELFF.

V gene TRBV7-9 combines with J gene TRBJ2-4; TCRdb reports TRBD2, a call that lacks DNA to check it against. The germline CDR1 and CDR2 sequences are SEHNR and FQNEAQ (reference sequence). The CDR3 length is 15 residues. CDR3 sequence: CASSPSERAEDIQYF.